The 15 T cell receptor beta chains below all came from one sample that was sequenced in a study of T cell responses to AZD1222 COVID-19 vaccine. Method: immunoSEQ multiplex PCR; TCRdb's copy keeps in-frame clones and lacks some. Found here are 100,000 to 150,000 clones, about 93% of them singletons; the top ten hold around 5.9%. The specimen comprised peripheral blood, sampled on day 0 of AZD1222 vaccination. These receptors originate from an adult in good health.

This chain joins TRBV9 and TRBJ1-1; maybe TRBD1 (6 bases). The V gene's germline CDR1 is SGDLS and CDR2 YYNGEE. V gave up 4 bases and J gave up 0 bases, with 13 bases separating them. The CDR3 is 15 amino acids. CDR3 sequence reads: CASSPGGRVNTEAFF. CDR3 bases: TGTGCCAGCAGCCCTGGGGGCAGGGTGAACACTGAAGCTTTCTTT.

The chain combines TRBV4-1 with TRBJ2-1; 11 positions match TRBD1. Germline loops: CDR1 MGHRA, CDR2 YSYEKL. V gave up 5 bases and J gave up 5 bases; unmatched junction bases: 11. This CDR3 contains 17 residues. The CDR3 spells CASSARRGTGGDNEQFF. CDR3 coding DNA: TGCGCCAGCAGCGCAAGGCGCGGGACAGGGGGAGACAATGAGCAGTTCTTC.

This chain joins TRBV28 and TRBJ1-1; D unresolved. The CDR3 is 16 residues long. The V end was cut by 5 bases, the J end by 3 bases, with 19 bases between. CDR1 is MDHEN and CDR2 is SYDVKM in the germline V gene. CDR3 residues: CASSPKTRNWDTEAFF. CDR3 DNA sequence: TGTGCCAGCAGTCCAAAAACCCGGAACTGGGACACTGAAGCTTTCTTT.

The gene calls are TRBV6-5 and TRBJ1-3; D is undetermined. Deletions cut 7 bases from V and 0 bases from J, with 7 bases between. The CDR3 sequence is 13 residues long. Germline CDR1 reads MNHEY; CDR2 reads SVGAGI. The CDR3 loop is CASTEISGNTIYF. The CDR3 coding sequence is TGTGCCAGCACAGAGATCTCTGGAAACACCATATATTTT.

The table lists this clone with a count of one. The rearrangement joins TRBV4-1 to TRBJ2-7; no firm D call. The germline V gene has CDR1 MGHRA and CDR2 YSYEKL. Trimming pared 0 bases from V and 7 bases from J, leaving 7 bases between. This CDR3 has 12 residues. The CDR3 here is CASSQDTEEQYF. The CDR3 DNA follows: TGCGCCAGCAGCCAAGACACCGAGGAGCAGTACTTC.

The rearrangement uses TRBV11-3 and TRBJ2-5, with unresolved D. In germline, CDR1 is SGHNT, CDR2 YENEEA. CDR3 length: 13 residues. Trimming took off 3 bases at V and 4 bases at J, with 9 bases between the two ends. The DNA of the CDR3 is TGTGCCAGCAGCTTGGACGGTGGAGAGACCCAGTACTTC. It specifies CASSLDGGETQYF.

This clone was counted once. This chain links TRBV7-9 with TRBJ1-1; TRBD1 matches at 7 bases. The CDR3 runs to 13 residues. V lost 1 base and J lost 10; bases outside the gene matches: 6. CDR1 and CDR2 from the germline V gene are SEHNR and FQNEAQ (reference sequence). The CDR3 sequence is CASSLEGARGAFF. The DNA of the CDR3 is TGTGCCAGCAGCTTAGAGGGGGCGCGTGGAGCTTTCTTT.

This clone was recorded once. CDR3 sequence (DNA): TGTGCCAGCAGTTTTCTAGGGACGGAAGCTTTCTTT. Protein product: CASSFLGTEAFF. This chain joins TRBV28 and TRBJ1-1, with a tentative D call TRBD1 (5 bases). The CDR3 sequence is 12 residues long. Germline CDR1 is MDHEN and CDR2 is SYDVKM. Between the trimmed V and J ends, which lost 3 bases and 8 bases, there was a span of 10 bases.

V and J are TRBV23-1 and TRBJ2-7; no clear D gene. TRBV23-1 is designated an ORF whose function remains uncertain. The CDR3 consists of 13 residues. The germline V and J ends were trimmed by 2 bases and 3 bases, with 8 bases remaining between them. CDR3 loop: CASSQRKYYEQYF. CDR3 DNA sequence: TGCGCCAGCAGTCAAAGGAAATACTACGAGCAGTACTTC.

V and J are TRBV29-1 and TRBJ2-5, with a weak D call TRBD2 (7 bases). This CDR3 has 14 residues. Trimming removed 7 bases at V and 2 bases at J, with 17 bases between. Germline CDR1 and CDR2: SQVTM and ANQGSEA. This chain's CDR3 is CSALPGGLQETQYF. In nucleotides, the CDR3 is TGCAGCGCCCTCCCCGGGGGGCTGCAAGAGACCCAGTACTTC. The variable domain in full, completed from reference TRBV29-1 and TRBJ2-5, reads SAVISQKPSRDICQRGTSLTIQCQVDSQVTMMFWYRQQPGQSLTLIATANQGSEATYESGFVIDKFPISRPNLTFSTLTVSNMSPEDSSIYLCSALPGGLQETQYFGPGTRLLVL.

The genes are TRBV6-1 and TRBJ2-7; D unresolved. The CDR3 consists of 13 residues. The germline V and J ends were trimmed by 1 base and 2 bases, with 6 bases remaining between them. Germline CDR1 and CDR2: MNHNS and SASEGT. The CDR3 sequence is CASSEGEAYEQYF. The CDR3 nucleotides read TGTGCCAGCAGTGAAGGGGAAGCCTACGAGCAGTACTTC.

The genes are TRBV3-1 (or the pseudogene TRBV3-2) and TRBJ1-3; the D is unclear. Germline V gene data show CDR1 as LGHDT and CDR2 as YNNKEL (reference sequence). This CDR3 region has 17 residues. Trimming removed 1 base at V and 4 bases at J, with 17 bases between. The CDR3 spells CASSQGPGGVGGNTIYF. The CDR3 region has the DNA TGTGCCAGCAGCCAAGGCCCCGGCGGGGTGGGCGGAAACACCATATATTTT.

The rearrangement uses TRBV27 and TRBJ2-6; D is ambiguous. The CDR3 covers 13 residues. Germline values: CDR1 MNHEY, CDR2 SMNVEV (reference sequence). Trimming removed 5 bases at V and 3 bases at J, with 5 bases between. CDR3 in DNA: TGTGCCAGCAGTGTCGGTGGGGCCAACGTCCTGACTTTC. Translation: CASSVGGANVLTF.

This chain uses TRBV2 with TRBJ1-1; D is possibly TRBD1 (6 bases). The V gene's germline CDR1 is SNHLY and CDR2 FYNNEI. Trimming cost V 4 bases and J 1 base, with 13 bases left between them. The CDR3 extends over 15 amino acids. The CDR3 sequence: CASSGGRTENTEAFF. The CDR3 nucleotides read TGTGCCAGCAGTGGCGGAAGGACAGAGAACACTGAAGCTTTCTTT. The full variable domain, in which reference TRBV2 and TRBJ1-1 provide the parts outside the CDR3, is EPEVTQTPSHQVTQMGQEVILRCVPISNHLYFYWYRQILGQKVEFLVSFYNNEISEKSEIFDDQFSVERPDGSNFTLKIRSTKLEDSAMYFCASSGGRTENTEAFFGQGTRLTVV.

The V gene is TRBV30, the J gene TRBJ2-2, with D possibly called TRBD1 or TRBD2 (6 bases each). Germline assignment: CDR1 GTSNPN and CDR2 SVGIG (reference sequence). Trimming cost V 5 bases and J 3 bases, with 10 bases left between them. This CDR3 has 13 amino acids. The DNA for the CDR3 is TGTGCCTGGGGGGGGCCTTACACCGGGGAGCTGTTTTTT. It is translated as CAWGGPYTGELFF.